This record concerns one TCR beta chain sequence. What it binds is not known. TCRdb keeps only in-frame clones here, not all; method: immunoSEQ multiplex PCR. There are tens of thousands of clones in the sample; about 88% occur only once, and roughly 0.27% lies in the top ten. This entry is derived from a study of OX40 agonist ivuxolimab in advanced cancers. The study's findings and limits: Expanded clones belonging to CD8+ T cells outnumbered, on average, those of CD4+.

The V end was cut by 7 bases, the J end by 3 bases, with 19 bases between. Germline CDR1 ENHRY, CDR2 SYGVKD. The CDR3 consists of 15 residues. The source material was CD4+ or CD8+ T cells sorted from blood, sampled in a trial of the OX40 agonist ivuxolimab. The sequence was obtained from an adult with an advanced solid tumor such as melanoma, head and neck, liver or kidney cancer. The chain recombines TRBV10-3 with TRBJ2-7; D possibly uses TRBD1 or TRBD2 (6 bases each). The CDR3 nucleotides read TGTGCCATCACCGGAGGGAGTGGGGGCCTCTACGAGCAGTACTTC. Its protein is CAITGGSGGLYEQYF.